The 12 T cell receptor beta chains below were found in one sample sequenced in a study of regulatory T cells in long-lasting Graves disease. Time point reported: newly diagnosed GD, antithyroid drugs for less than 3 months. TCR sequences were obtained from RNA taken from PBMCs. iRepertoire HTBI primers and Arm-PCR of CDR3 regions built TCR beta libraries. TCRdb itself ran the multiplex PCR reads through MiXCR, one entry per CDR3 protein. Found here are roughly 220,000 distinct CDR3 sequences, about a sixth of them singletons; the top ten hold more than 20%. The sequenced sample was peripheral blood mononuclear cells (PBMCs), obtained at new diagnosis, from a patient treated with antithyroid drugs. These TCRs come from a female donor with Graves disease.

J is TRBJ2-7 and V is TRBV2; 9 positions agree with TRBD2. This CDR3 comprises 14 residues. The germline V gene has CDR1 SNHLY and CDR2 FYNNEI. The V gene end was trimmed by 4 bases and the J gene end by 4 bases; junction bases not matched to a gene: 5. CDR3 bases: TGTGCCAGCAGTGTCGGGCTAGCGGGGTACGAGCAGTACTTC. Amino acids: CASSVGLAGYEQYF. The full variable domain, its missing parts supplied by reference TRBV2 and TRBJ2-7, is EPEVTQTPSHQVTQMGQEVILRCVPISNHLYFYWYRQILGQKVEFLVSFYNNEISEKSEIFDDQFSVERPDGSNFTLKIRSTKLEDSAMYFCASSVGLAGYEQYFGPGTRLTVT.

This clonotype was seen at least ten times. The chain combines TRBV20-1 with TRBJ1-6; TRBD1 matches 11 bases. This CDR3 contains 16 residues. The V gene end was trimmed by 1 base and the J gene end by 4 bases; junction bases not matched to a gene: 3. The germline gives CDR1 DFQATT, CDR2 SNEGSKA (reference sequence). In nucleotides, the CDR3 is TGCAGTGCTAGAGTGGGACAGGGGGTTTATAATTCACCCCTCCACTTT. This translates into CSARVGQGVYNSPLHF.

This clonotype was seen ten or more times. The V call is TRBV20-1, the J call TRBJ2-1, with D tentatively TRBD1 (5 bases). V was cut by 0 bases and J by 2 bases, with 11 bases left in between. Germline CDR1 DFQATT, CDR2 SNEGSKA (reference sequence). This CDR3 is 15 amino acids long. The CDR3 spells CSARENRLTYNEQFF. The CDR3, as DNA: TGCAGTGCTAGAGAAAACAGGCTCACCTACAATGAGCAGTTCTTC.

Comment on this clonotype: With a far larger clone one base away, a read error is the likely cause. The V gene is TRBV20-1, the J gene TRBJ2-1, with 8 bases fitting TRBD1. Trimming took 3 bases from V and 10 from J; bases not matched to a gene: 8. This CDR3 has 13 amino acids. Germline loops: CDR1 DFQATT, CDR2 SNEGSKA (reference sequence). DNA for the CDR3: TGCAGTGCTAGTGGCCAGGGGGCGTACGAGCAGTTCTTC. Protein: CSASGQGAYEQFF.

This clonotype was observed many times. V usage is TRBV6-5 and J usage is TRBJ1-1; TRBD1 matches 10 bases. Germline V lookup: CDR1 MNHEY, CDR2 SVGAGI. J gave up 6 bases and V 2 bases, and 3 bases lay outside the gene matches. The CDR3 consists of 14 residues. CDR3 DNA sequence: TGTGCCAGCAGTTACGGGACAGGGGTCGCTGAAGCTTTCTTT. Translated, it gives CASSYGTGVAEAFF.

This clonotype was found many times. The chain has TRBV20-1 and TRBJ1-1; D is uncertain. The CDR3 contains 15 residues. The V end lost 0 bases, the J end lost 5 bases, and 16 bases lay between the germline ends. CDR1 DFQATT and CDR2 SNEGSKA come from the germline V gene (reference sequence). The CDR3 sequence: CSARDPGWPETEAFF. The CDR3 DNA follows: TGCAGTGCTAGAGATCCCGGCTGGCCCGAAACTGAAGCTTTCTTT.

The chain has TRBV11-2 and TRBJ2-7, with TRBD2 identical over 11 bases. The V and J ends lost 5 bases and 4 bases, in that order; junction bases with no gene match: 10. The CDR3 spans 16 residues. Germline lookup yields CDR1 SGHAT and CDR2 FQNNGV. The CDR3 region is CASSRSSGRTGYEQYF. In DNA, the CDR3 is TGTGCCAGCAGCCGTTCTAGCGGGAGGACCGGGTACGAGCAGTACTTC. The whole variable domain, filled in from reference TRBV11-2 and TRBJ2-7, reads EAGVAQSPRYKIIEKRQSVAFWCNPISGHATLYWYQQILGQGPKLLIQFQNNGVVDDSQLPKDRFSAERLKGVDSTLKIQPAKLEDSAVYLCASSRSSGRTGYEQYFGPGTRLTVT.

At least ten counts were recorded for this clonotype. The V gene is TRBV12-3 or TRBV12-4, the J gene TRBJ2-7; 9 bases are shared with TRBD2. With V trimmed by 4 bases and J by 4 bases, 5 bases remained unmatched. The CDR3 extends over 14 amino acids. CDR3 protein: CASSSDSGRYEQYF. The DNA for the CDR3 is TGTGCCAGCAGTTCTGATAGCGGGAGATACGAGCAGTACTTC.

This chain links TRBV28 with TRBJ2-6; no firm D call. V was cut by 8 bases and J by 0 bases, with 11 bases left in between. The CDR3 totals 15 residues. Germline lookup yields CDR1 MDHEN and CDR2 SYDVKM. The DNA for the CDR3 is TGTGCCAGCGCCTTGGGCCGCTCTGGGGCCAACGTCCTGACTTTC. Translation gives CASALGRSGANVLTF.

This clonotype occurred many times. The V call is TRBV2, the J call TRBJ2-7; TRBD2 is a possible D gene (5 bases). CDR3 length: 14 residues. Germline values: CDR1 SNHLY, CDR2 FYNNEI. V was trimmed by 5 bases and J by 4 bases, leaving 15 bases between them. The CDR3: CASSRTGPGYEQYF. The DNA of the CDR3 is TGTGCCAGCAGTCGAACTGGGCCGGGATACGAGCAGTACTTC.

This clonotype was detected many times. The V gene is TRBV12-5, the J gene TRBJ2-3; D assignment may be TRBD1 or TRBD2 (5 bases each). The ends were cut back, 5 bases at V and 0 bases at J, with 12 bases in the middle. There are 15 residues in the CDR3. The germline V gene encodes CDR1 LGHNT and CDR2 FRNRAP. DNA of the CDR3: TGTGCTAGTGGTCCCGGGGCTACTAGCACAGATACGCAGTATTTT. Translating it yields CASGPGATSTDTQYF.

The CDR3 here is CASTRGGSAQPQHF. Here the CDR3 DNA reads TGTGCCAGCACACGGGGGGGCTCGGCTCAGCCCCAGCATTTT. The chain has TRBV28 and TRBJ1-5, with a tentative D call TRBD1 (6 bases). Trimming shortened V by 7 bases and J by 6 bases, and 16 bases separated the two germline ends. The CDR3 is 14 amino acids. The germline V gene has CDR1 MDHEN and CDR2 SYDVKM.